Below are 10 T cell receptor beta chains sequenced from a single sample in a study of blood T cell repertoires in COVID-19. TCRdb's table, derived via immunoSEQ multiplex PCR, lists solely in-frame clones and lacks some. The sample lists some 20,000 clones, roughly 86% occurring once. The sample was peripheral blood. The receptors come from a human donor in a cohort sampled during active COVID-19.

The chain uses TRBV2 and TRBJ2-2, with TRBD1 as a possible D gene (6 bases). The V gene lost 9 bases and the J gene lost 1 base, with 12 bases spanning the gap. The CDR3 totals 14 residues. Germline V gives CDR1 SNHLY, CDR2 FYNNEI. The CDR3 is CARSGTMNTGELFF. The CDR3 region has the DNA TGTGCCAGGTCCGGGACAATGAACACCGGGGAGCTGTTTTTT. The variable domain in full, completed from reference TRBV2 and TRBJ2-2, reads EPEVTQTPSHQVTQMGQEVILRCVPISNHLYFYWYRQILGQKVEFLVSFYNNEISEKSEIFDDQFSVERPDGSNFTLKIRSTKLEDSAMYFCARSGTMNTGELFFGEGSRLTVL.

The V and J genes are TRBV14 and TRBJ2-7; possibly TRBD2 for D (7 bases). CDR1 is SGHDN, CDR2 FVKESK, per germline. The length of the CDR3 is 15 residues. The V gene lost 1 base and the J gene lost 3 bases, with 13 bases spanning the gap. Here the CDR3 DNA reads TGTGCCAGCAGCCAAGGGCGGGGGCGAAACTACGAGCAGTACTTC. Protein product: CASSQGRGRNYEQYF. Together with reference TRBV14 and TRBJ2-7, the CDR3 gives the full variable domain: EAGVTQFPSHSVIEKGQTVTLRCDPISGHDNLYWYRRVMGKEIKFLLHFVKESKQDESGMPNNRFLAERTGGTYSTLKVQPAELEDSGVYFCASSQGRGRNYEQYFGPGTRLTVT.

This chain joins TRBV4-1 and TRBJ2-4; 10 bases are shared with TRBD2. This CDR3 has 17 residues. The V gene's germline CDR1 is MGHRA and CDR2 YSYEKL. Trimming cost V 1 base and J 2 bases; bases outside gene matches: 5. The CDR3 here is CASSQGPAGGPKNIQYF. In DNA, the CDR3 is TGCGCCAGCAGCCAAGGCCCAGCGGGGGGGCCCAAAAACATTCAGTACTTC.

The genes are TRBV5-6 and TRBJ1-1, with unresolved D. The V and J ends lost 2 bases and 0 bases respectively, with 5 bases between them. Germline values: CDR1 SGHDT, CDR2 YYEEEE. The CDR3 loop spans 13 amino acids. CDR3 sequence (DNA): TGTGCCAGCAGCTTTTCCATGAACACTGAAGCTTTCTTT. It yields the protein CASSFSMNTEAFF.

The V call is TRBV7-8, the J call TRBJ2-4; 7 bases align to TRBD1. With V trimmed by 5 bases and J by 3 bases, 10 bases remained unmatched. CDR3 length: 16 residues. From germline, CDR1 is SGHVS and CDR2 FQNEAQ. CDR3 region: CASSRAGGFDKNIQYF. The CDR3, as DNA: TGTGCCAGCAGCCGAGCAGGGGGTTTTGACAAAAACATTCAGTACTTC.

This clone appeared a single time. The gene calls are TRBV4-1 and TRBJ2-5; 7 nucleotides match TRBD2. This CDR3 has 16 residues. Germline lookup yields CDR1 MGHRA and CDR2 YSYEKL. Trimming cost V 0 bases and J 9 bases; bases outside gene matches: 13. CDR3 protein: CASSQDLLAVTGAQYF. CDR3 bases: TGCGCCAGCAGCCAAGATCTCCTAGCGGTTACCGGGGCCCAGTACTTC.

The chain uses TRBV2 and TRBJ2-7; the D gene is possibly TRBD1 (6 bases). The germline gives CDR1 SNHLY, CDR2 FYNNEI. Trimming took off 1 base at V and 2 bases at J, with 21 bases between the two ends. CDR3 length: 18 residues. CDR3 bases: TGTGCCAGCAGTGAAGGGCAGGGGCGATATGCTACCCCCTACGAGCAGTACTTC. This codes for CASSEGQGRYATPYEQYF.

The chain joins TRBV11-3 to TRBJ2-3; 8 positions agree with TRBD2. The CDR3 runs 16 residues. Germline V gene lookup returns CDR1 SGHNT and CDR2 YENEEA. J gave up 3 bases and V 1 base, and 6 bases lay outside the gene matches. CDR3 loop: CASSLGASGLTDTQYF. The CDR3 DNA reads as TGTGCCAGCAGCTTAGGGGCTAGCGGGTTGACAGATACGCAGTATTTT.

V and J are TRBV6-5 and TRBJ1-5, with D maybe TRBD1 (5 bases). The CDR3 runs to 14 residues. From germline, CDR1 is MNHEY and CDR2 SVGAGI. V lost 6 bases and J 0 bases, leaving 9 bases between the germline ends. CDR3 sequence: CASRGRVSNQPQHF. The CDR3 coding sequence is TGTGCCAGCAGAGGCAGGGTTAGCAATCAGCCCCAGCATTTT.

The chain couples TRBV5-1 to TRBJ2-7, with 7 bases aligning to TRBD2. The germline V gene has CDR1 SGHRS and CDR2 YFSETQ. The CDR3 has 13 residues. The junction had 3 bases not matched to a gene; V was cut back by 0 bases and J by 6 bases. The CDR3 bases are TGCGCCAGCAGCTTGGTCAGGGAGGGCGAGCAGTACTTC. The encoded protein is CASSLVREGEQYF.